This note documents a single TCR beta chain sequence. The method was immunoSEQ multiplex PCR; TCRdb's version includes in-frame clones alone and lacks a portion of them. Among 80,000 to 100,000 clones listed, 80% were seen once. This specimen comes from a study of blood T cell repertoires in COVID-19. Study details: The United States, Italy and Spain were the sources of the acute and convalescent COVID-19 samples.

V dropped 5 bases and J dropped 7 bases, with 24 bases sitting between them. The length of the CDR3 is 16 residues. Germline loops: CDR1 MDHEN, CDR2 SYDVKM. The rearrangement uses TRBV28 and TRBJ2-7, with D tentatively TRBD2 (5 bases). This receptor was obtained from an older woman with acute or convalescent COVID-19. Sequencing was carried out using peripheral blood. In DNA form, the CDR3 reads TGTGCCAGCAGTCCAGCGGTAAGCCTGTGGGTAGTAGAGCAGTACTTC. It yields the protein CASSPAVSLWVVEQYF. Looking up the rest from reference TRBV28 and TRBJ2-7 gives the full variable domain: DVKVTQSSRYLVKRTGEKVFLECVQDMDHENMFWYRQDPGLGLRLIYFSYDVKMKEKGDIPEGYSVSREKKERFSLILESASTNQTSMYLCASSPAVSLWVVEQYFGPGTRLTVT.